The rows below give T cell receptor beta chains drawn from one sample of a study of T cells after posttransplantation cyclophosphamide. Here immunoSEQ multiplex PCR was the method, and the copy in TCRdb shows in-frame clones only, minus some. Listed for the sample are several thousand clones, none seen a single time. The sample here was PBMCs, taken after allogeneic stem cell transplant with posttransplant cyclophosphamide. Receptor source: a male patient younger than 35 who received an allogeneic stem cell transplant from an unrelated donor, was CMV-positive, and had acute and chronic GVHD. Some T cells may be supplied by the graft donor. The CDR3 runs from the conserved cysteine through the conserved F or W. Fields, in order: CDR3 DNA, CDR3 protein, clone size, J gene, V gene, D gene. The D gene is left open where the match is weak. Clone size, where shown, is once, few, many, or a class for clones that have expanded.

cdr3_nt: TGTGCCATCAGTGCAGACAGGGGTGGATATGGCTACACCTTC; cdr3_aa: CAISADRGGYGYTF; clone_size: medium-sized; j_call: TRBJ1-2; v_call: TRBV10-3; d_call: TRBD1
cdr3_nt: TGCGCCAGCAGCCTAGGGACTAGCGGGGGGGGACTTTCAACGCAGTATTTT; cdr3_aa: CASSLGTSGGGLSTQYF; clone_size: few; j_call: TRBJ2-3; v_call: TRBV5-1; d_call: TRBD2
cdr3_nt: TGTGCCAGCAGGACAGGGAACACCGGGGAGCTGTTTTTT; cdr3_aa: CASRTGNTGELFF; clone_size: many; j_call: TRBJ2-2; v_call: TRBV2; d_call: .
cdr3_nt: TGTGCCACCAGCACAGAGGCCCCAGGTACGATGCCCCAGCATTTT; cdr3_aa: CATSTEAPGTMPQHF; clone_size: many; j_call: TRBJ1-5; v_call: TRBV15; d_call: .
cdr3_nt: TGTGCCAGCAGTGAAAGGACAGGTCGGGAAAAACTGTTTTTT; cdr3_aa: CASSERTGREKLFF; clone_size: many; j_call: TRBJ1-4; v_call: TRBV2; d_call: TRBD1
cdr3_nt: TGTGCCAGTAGTAAGCGCTTCGGTCAGCCCCAGCATTTT; cdr3_aa: CASSKRFGQPQHF; clone_size: many; j_call: TRBJ1-5; v_call: TRBV19; d_call: .
cdr3_nt: TGCGCCAGCAGGGGACAGGGTTGGAGCAATCAGCCCCAGCATTTT; cdr3_aa: CASRGQGWSNQPQHF; clone_size: many; j_call: TRBJ1-5; v_call: TRBV10-1; d_call: TRBD1
cdr3_nt: TGTGCCAGCAGTCTTCGACTAGCCCCTAATGAGCAGTTCTTC; cdr3_aa: CASSLRLAPNEQFF; clone_size: many; j_call: TRBJ2-1; v_call: TRBV2; d_call: TRBD2
cdr3_nt: TGTGCCGGGGGGTCCCCCACCGGGGAGCTGTTTTTT; cdr3_aa: CAGGSPTGELFF; clone_size: many; j_call: TRBJ2-2; v_call: TRBV28; d_call: .
cdr3_nt: TGTGCCAGCAGCCCAAACAGGGCCATGGGCAATCAGCCCCAGCATTTT; cdr3_aa: CASSPNRAMGNQPQHF; clone_size: many; j_call: TRBJ1-5; v_call: TRBV4-2; d_call: .
cdr3_nt: TGTGCCAGCAGTTTGTCGGGGGTCCCCTATAATTCACCCCTCCACTTT; cdr3_aa: CASSLSGVPYNSPLHF; clone_size: many; j_call: TRBJ1-6; v_call: TRBV28; d_call: .
cdr3_nt: TGCGCCAGCAGCTTGAGGCGGGGGCAAGAGACCCAGTACTTC; cdr3_aa: CASSLRRGQETQYF; clone_size: many; j_call: TRBJ2-5; v_call: TRBV5-1; d_call: TRBD2
cdr3_nt: TGTGCCAGCAGTGAGGTCAGGGCCACAGATACGCAGTATTTT; cdr3_aa: CASSEVRATDTQYF; clone_size: many; j_call: TRBJ2-3; v_call: TRBV2; d_call: .
cdr3_nt: TGTGCCAGCAGTGAAGGTCGCAGGAACACCGGGGAGCTGTTTTTT; cdr3_aa: CASSEGRRNTGELFF; clone_size: many; j_call: TRBJ2-2; v_call: TRBV6-1; d_call: .
cdr3_nt: TGCGCCAGCCAACTTATCGGGGGGTCTAGCACAGATACGCAGTATTTT; cdr3_aa: CASQLIGGSSTDTQYF; clone_size: many; j_call: TRBJ2-3; v_call: TRBV5-1; d_call: TRBD2
cdr3_nt: TGTGCCAGCAGCTTTGGACAGGGGATATGGGAGCAGTACTTC; cdr3_aa: CASSFGQGIWEQYF; clone_size: many; j_call: TRBJ2-7; v_call: TRBV5-6; d_call: TRBD1
cdr3_nt: TGTGCCAGCTCCCTCGACAGCCTTGGAAACACCATATATTTT; cdr3_aa: CASSLDSLGNTIYF; clone_size: many; j_call: TRBJ1-3; v_call: TRBV18; d_call: .
cdr3_nt: TGCGCCAGCAGCCCCGGACAGGGGGCCCTACCCTACAATGAGCAGTTCTTC; cdr3_aa: CASSPGQGALPYNEQFF; clone_size: many; j_call: TRBJ2-1; v_call: TRBV5-1; d_call: TRBD1
cdr3_nt: TGTGCCAGCAGCTTAGAACACGGGGATCAGCCCCAGCATTTT; cdr3_aa: CASSLEHGDQPQHF; clone_size: many; j_call: TRBJ1-5; v_call: TRBV7-2; d_call: .
cdr3_nt: TGTGCCAGCAGCTTATTGAGTGGGAGCTCCTACAATGAGCAGTTCTTC; cdr3_aa: CASSLLSGSSYNEQFF; clone_size: many; j_call: TRBJ2-1; v_call: TRBV7-3; d_call: .
cdr3_nt: TGTGCCAGCGGCTCCTGGGACAGGGCCGGTGGAGGCTACACCTTC; cdr3_aa: CASGSWDRAGGGYTF; clone_size: many; j_call: TRBJ1-2; v_call: TRBV28; d_call: TRBD1
cdr3_nt: TGTGCCAGCAGTCGGGGTGGGCAGGCGGGAGGCTACACCTTC; cdr3_aa: CASSRGGQAGGYTF; clone_size: many; j_call: TRBJ1-2; v_call: TRBV27; d_call: .
cdr3_nt: TGTGCCAGCTCACCGAAGACAGTAGACACTGAAGCTTTCTTT; cdr3_aa: CASSPKTVDTEAFF; clone_size: many; j_call: TRBJ1-1; v_call: TRBV18; d_call: .
cdr3_nt: TGTGCCAGCAGCTTTAGCGGGGGTCCCTACGAGCAGTACTTC; cdr3_aa: CASSFSGGPYEQYF; clone_size: many; j_call: TRBJ2-7; v_call: TRBV7-2; d_call: TRBD2
cdr3_nt: TGTGCCAGCAGCCTAGCGGGGGGGCGGGCAGATACGCAGTATTTT; cdr3_aa: CASSLAGGRADTQYF; clone_size: many; j_call: TRBJ2-3; v_call: TRBV7-8; d_call: TRBD2
cdr3_nt: TGTGCCAGTAGTATATCTCTGAACACTGAAGCTTTCTTT; cdr3_aa: CASSISLNTEAFF; clone_size: many; j_call: TRBJ1-1; v_call: TRBV19; d_call: .
cdr3_nt: TGTGCCAGCAGCCCCCCGATGGACAGGGCGGAAACGCAGTATTTT; cdr3_aa: CASSPPMDRAETQYF; clone_size: many; j_call: TRBJ2-3; v_call: TRBV9; d_call: TRBD1
cdr3_nt: TGTGCCAGCAGCCAGGGTACGGCGAACACCGGGGAGCTGTTTTTT; cdr3_aa: CASSQGTANTGELFF; clone_size: many; j_call: TRBJ2-2; v_call: TRBV11-3; d_call: .
cdr3_nt: TGTGCCAGCAGTAGGTCAGGGGGTTATGTGGCCAAAAACATTCAGTACTTC; cdr3_aa: CASSRSGGYVAKNIQYF; clone_size: many; j_call: TRBJ2-4; v_call: TRBV27; d_call: TRBD1
cdr3_nt: TGCGCCAGCAGCGACAGGGTGACGGCTTTCTTT; cdr3_aa: CASSDRVTAFF; clone_size: many; j_call: TRBJ1-1; v_call: TRBV5-1; d_call: TRBD1
cdr3_nt: TGTGCCAGCAGTGAAGTGACGACTAAGAACACTGAAGCTTTCTTT; cdr3_aa: CASSEVTTKNTEAFF; clone_size: many; j_call: TRBJ1-1; v_call: TRBV6-1; d_call: .
cdr3_nt: TGTGCCGCCCCGGGACAGCTTTCTGGGGCCAACGTCCTGACTTTC; cdr3_aa: CAAPGQLSGANVLTF; clone_size: many; j_call: TRBJ2-6; v_call: TRBV30; d_call: TRBD1
cdr3_nt: TGCGCCAGCAGCCAAGGGGGGGGAGCTAATGAAAAACTGTTTTTT; cdr3_aa: CASSQGGGANEKLFF; clone_size: .; j_call: TRBJ1-4; v_call: TRBV4-1; d_call: .
cdr3_nt: TGTGCCAGCAGTTTGGACAGGGAGTCGGAGACCCAGTACTTC; cdr3_aa: CASSLDRESETQYF; clone_size: many; j_call: TRBJ2-5; v_call: TRBV28; d_call: TRBD1
cdr3_nt: TGTGCCAGCAGCCAAGATATAGCCTCACGCCGGGCAGATACGCAGTATTTT; cdr3_aa: CASSQDIASRRADTQYF; clone_size: .; j_call: TRBJ2-3; v_call: TRBV4-2; d_call: .
cdr3_nt: TGTGCCAGCTCACTAAAAGGGGGGGACACTGAAGCTTTCTTT; cdr3_aa: CASSLKGGDTEAFF; clone_size: many; j_call: TRBJ1-1; v_call: TRBV18; d_call: .
cdr3_nt: TGTGCCAGCAGTTCCCTCGTCAGGGACACCGGGGAGCTGTTTTTT; cdr3_aa: CASSSLVRDTGELFF; clone_size: many; j_call: TRBJ2-2; v_call: TRBV25-1; d_call: .
cdr3_nt: TGTGCCAGCAGCTCATTTCAGGACAGACAGCAGTACTTC; cdr3_aa: CASSSFQDRQQYF; clone_size: medium-sized; j_call: TRBJ2-7; v_call: TRBV7-2; d_call: .
cdr3_nt: TGTGCCAGTAGTATTTCGGGAACGGAGACCCAGTACTTC; cdr3_aa: CASSISGTETQYF; clone_size: many; j_call: TRBJ2-5; v_call: TRBV19; d_call: .
cdr3_nt: TGTGCCAGCAGCCGGGACAGCGCCTTTAATGAAAAACTGTTTTTT; cdr3_aa: CASSRDSAFNEKLFF; clone_size: many; j_call: TRBJ1-4; v_call: TRBV7-9; d_call: TRBD1
cdr3_nt: TGTGCCAGCAGCGTAGGTCAGGGTTTGGACACTGAAGCTTTCTTT; cdr3_aa: CASSVGQGLDTEAFF; clone_size: medium-sized; j_call: TRBJ1-1; v_call: TRBV9; d_call: .
cdr3_nt: TGTGCCAGCGGGACAGGTCATACGCAGTATTTT; cdr3_aa: CASGTGHTQYF; clone_size: many; j_call: TRBJ2-3; v_call: TRBV25-1; d_call: TRBD1
cdr3_nt: TGTGCCAGCAGTGACCGACAGAACACTGAAGCTTTCTTT; cdr3_aa: CASSDRQNTEAFF; clone_size: many; j_call: TRBJ1-1; v_call: TRBV25-1; d_call: .
cdr3_nt: TGCAGCGTCGACGACAGCGCCTACGAGCAGTACTTC; cdr3_aa: CSVDDSAYEQYF; clone_size: many; j_call: TRBJ2-7; v_call: TRBV29-1; d_call: .
cdr3_nt: TGTGCCAGCAGTGAACGGGTCCTTCGACAGCTGATGTACCAAGAGACCCAGTACTTC; cdr3_aa: CASSERVLRQLMYQETQYF; clone_size: many; j_call: TRBJ2-5; v_call: TRBV2; d_call: .
cdr3_nt: TGTGCCAGCAGCTCCTTTTCCTACGAGCAGTACTTC; cdr3_aa: CASSSFSYEQYF; clone_size: large; j_call: TRBJ2-7; v_call: TRBV14; d_call: .
cdr3_nt: TGTGCCAGCAGCTACTTAAACGAAGCTTTCTTT; cdr3_aa: CASSYLNEAFF; clone_size: many; j_call: TRBJ1-1; v_call: TRBV5-6; d_call: .
cdr3_nt: TGTGCCAGCAGTTGGGACAGCTATGGCTACACCTTC; cdr3_aa: CASSWDSYGYTF; clone_size: many; j_call: TRBJ1-2; v_call: TRBV2; d_call: TRBD1
cdr3_nt: TGTGCCAGCAGTTACTCGCTAAACAATGAGCAGTTCTTC; cdr3_aa: CASSYSLNNEQFF; clone_size: medium-sized; j_call: TRBJ2-1; v_call: TRBV6-5; d_call: .
cdr3_nt: TGTGCCAGCAGCCAGCTACCCCGAGGGGGAGCCAAAAACATTCAGTACTTC; cdr3_aa: CASSQLPRGGAKNIQYF; clone_size: few; j_call: TRBJ2-4; v_call: TRBV7-6; d_call: .
cdr3_nt: TGTGCCAGCAGCGGTACAGGGAGCAATTCACCCCTCCACTTT; cdr3_aa: CASSGTGSNSPLHF; clone_size: many; j_call: TRBJ1-6; v_call: TRBV25-1; d_call: .
cdr3_nt: TGTGCCACCAGCAAAGGGACAGAAGAGACCCAGTACTTC; cdr3_aa: CATSKGTEETQYF; clone_size: many; j_call: TRBJ2-5; v_call: TRBV15; d_call: TRBD1
cdr3_nt: TGTGCCAGCAGCTTAGTGGCCCTAGCGGGGGGATACAATGAGCAGTTCTTC; cdr3_aa: CASSLVALAGGYNEQFF; clone_size: many; j_call: TRBJ2-1; v_call: TRBV7-2; d_call: TRBD2
cdr3_nt: TGTGCCAGCAGCTCCATGATTCAGCGGGGAAACCCCATATATTTT; cdr3_aa: CASSSMIQRGNPIYF; clone_size: few; j_call: TRBJ1-3; v_call: TRBV11-2; d_call: .